Following are 30 T cell receptor beta chains from one sample sequenced in a study of T cell repertoires in cytomegalovirus infection. In TCRdb, the reads were re-called with MiXCR into one record per CDR3 protein. Of approximately 750,000 distinct CDR3 sequences listed, approximately 34% are singletons. Sample: PBMCs. These receptors were obtained from a human donor in good health (CMV status not recorded). Some clones in this sample may be carry-over from other donors' samples.

This chain uses TRBV20-1 with TRBJ2-1; D is perhaps TRBD2 (6 bases). The CDR3 spans 14 residues. CDR1 and CDR2 from the germline V gene are DFQATT and SNEGSKA (reference sequence). V was cut by 3 bases and J by 8 bases, with 17 bases left in between. CDR3 sequence (DNA): TGCAGTGCTAGTCTACGGGAGATCCCCGATGAGCAGTTCTTC. The encoded protein is CSASLREIPDEQFF.

The chain couples TRBV5-1 to TRBJ2-1; D may be TRBD2 (7 bases). Trimming stripped 4 bases from V and 7 bases from J, with 30 bases between. CDR3 length equals 19 residues. CDR1 is SGHRS, CDR2 YFSETQ, per germline. The DNA for the CDR3 is TGCGCCAGCAGCCTAACAGGGAGTAGACTAGCTGGTGGTCTGAATGAGCAGTTCTTC. This encodes CASSLTGSRLAGGLNEQFF. Full variable domain (outside the CDR3, taken from reference TRBV5-1 and TRBJ2-1): KAGVTQTPRYLIKTRGQQVTLSCSPISGHRSVSWYQQTPGQGLQFLFEYFSETQRNKGNFPGRFSGRQFSNSRSEMNVSTLELGDSALYLCASSLTGSRLAGGLNEQFFGPGTRLTVL.

The sample holds many counts of this clonotype. The V gene is TRBV7-6, the J gene TRBJ1-1; tentatively, D is TRBD1 (6 bases). Germline V CDR1 and CDR2: SGHVS, FNYEAQ. Trimming stripped 2 bases from V and 7 bases from J, with 11 bases between. The CDR3 is 13 residues long. The CDR3 nucleotides read TGTGCCAGCAGCTTAAGGGGGGGAGATGAAGCTTTCTTT. This codes for CASSLRGGDEAFF. Full variable domain (outside the CDR3, taken from reference TRBV7-6 and TRBJ1-1): GAGVSQSPRYKVTKRGQDVALRCDPISGHVSLYWYRQALGQGPEFLTYFNYEAQQDKSGLPNDRFSAERPEGSISTLTIQRTEQRDSAMYRCASSLRGGDEAFFGQGTRLTVV.

The chain joins TRBV2 to TRBJ1-2; no firm D call. The CDR3 has 11 amino acids. CDR1 is SNHLY and CDR2 is FYNNEI in the germline V gene. Trimming took 5 bases from V and 8 from J, leaving 9 bases between them. For the CDR3, the DNA is TGTGCCAGCAGTTTAGCTGCCGGCTACACCTTC. This sequence encodes CASSLAAGYTF.

The V call is TRBV7-4, the J call TRBJ2-5; no clear D gene. Trimming removed 2 bases from V and 4 bases from J, with 14 bases in between. The CDR3 contains 15 residues. Germline lookup yields CDR1 SGHVT and CDR2 SQSDAQ. The CDR3 region is CASSLPGNTRETQYF. The CDR3 DNA follows: TGTGCCAGCAGCTTACCGGGTAACACGAGAGAGACCCAGTACTTC. Using reference TRBV7-4 and TRBJ2-5 for the parts outside the CDR3, the full variable domain is GAGVSQSPRYKVAKRGRDVALRCDSISGHVTLYWYRQTLGQGSEVLTYSQSDAQRDKSGRPSGRFSAERPERSVSTLKIQRTEQGDSAVYLCASSLPGNTRETQYFGPGTRLLVL.

This clonotype was seen repeatedly, ten times or more. The chain combines TRBV11-3 with TRBJ2-3, with 7 bases aligning to TRBD2. Germline CDR1 reads SGHNT; CDR2 reads YENEEA. V shed 0 bases and J 4 bases; nucleotides not matched to a gene: 7. CDR3 length: 16 amino acids. The CDR3 DNA is TGTGCCAGCAGCTTAGATATCGCGGGAGTAGCAGATACGCAGTATTTT. Translation gives CASSLDIAGVADTQYF.

As to this clonotype: The conserved final phenylalanine or tryptophan is absent from the CDR3, which likely points to a read error. CDR3 loop: CASSGAQVASYEQYL. As DNA, the CDR3 is TGTGCCAGCTCTGGAGCCCAAGTCGCCTCTTACGAGCAGTACTTA. The chain employs TRBV28 and TRBJ2-7; D is ambiguous. Germline V lookup: CDR1 MDHEN, CDR2 SYDVKM. V was cut by 8 bases and J by 4 bases, with 21 bases left in between. The CDR3 consists of 15 residues.

A few counts support this clonotype. V gene TRBV7-6 combines with J gene TRBJ1-6; possible D gene TRBD1, 5 bases. The V end lost 5 bases, the J end lost 6 bases, and 17 bases lay between the germline ends. The CDR3 extends over 16 amino acids. CDR1 is SGHVS, CDR2 FNYEAQ, per germline. The CDR3 is CASSPGTTPINSPLHF. Here the CDR3 DNA reads TGTGCCAGCAGCCCGGGGACTACCCCCATTAATTCACCCCTCCACTTT.

The J gene is TRBJ1-5, the V gene TRBV29-1, with 7 nucleotides matching TRBD1. In germline, CDR1 is SQVTM, CDR2 ANQGSEA. The CDR3 sequence is 14 residues long. V shed 5 bases, J shed 0 bases, and the junction held 4 bases outside the gene matches. The CDR3 loop is CSVKQGNSNQPQHF. CDR3 in DNA: TGCAGCGTTAAACAGGGGAATAGCAATCAGCCCCAGCATTTT.

Comment on this clonotype: Its ends do not fully match the called genes, so a read error is possible. The CDR3 reads CASSLLVDRSRLHF. DNA for the CDR3: TGTGCCAGCAGCTTATTGGTGGACAGGTCACGCCTCCACTTT. The chain joins TRBV7-8 to TRBJ1-6; 7 positions match TRBD1. CDR3 size: 14 residues. The germline gives CDR1 SGHVS, CDR2 FQNEAQ. Full variable domain (missing parts from reference TRBV7-8 and TRBJ1-6): GAGVSQSPRYKVAKRGQDVALRCDPISGHVSLFWYQQALGQGPEFLTYFQNEAQLDKSGLPSDRFFAERPEGSVSTLKIQRTQQEDSAVYLCASSLLVDRSRLHFGNGTRLTVT.

This clonotype has only a few counts. V gene TRBV7-6 combines with J gene TRBJ2-3; D is uncertain. The V and J ends lost 4 bases and 6 bases respectively, with 11 bases between them. CDR3 length equals 13 residues. The germline V gene has CDR1 SGHVS and CDR2 FNYEAQ. CDR3 in DNA: TGTGCCAGCAGCTCCCTATCTCCGGATACGCAGTATTTT. Translation: CASSSLSPDTQYF.

V gene TRBV7-9 combines with J gene TRBJ2-1; TRBD1 or TRBD2 may be the D gene (6 bases each). V was shortened by 4 bases and J by 6 bases, with 25 bases between the two germline ends. Germline assignment: CDR1 SEHNR and CDR2 FQNEAQ (reference sequence). This CDR3 is built from 18 residues. This CDR3 is CASSSGHGGAVGTNEQFF. Written as DNA, the CDR3 is TGTGCCAGCAGCTCAGGACACGGGGGCGCCGTAGGCACCAATGAGCAGTTCTTC.

This clonotype was seen a handful of times. The chain employs TRBV12-3 or TRBV12-4 and TRBJ1-5; TRBD1 agrees at 11 bases. Unmatched junction bases numbered 7, after V lost 6 bases and J lost 6 bases. The CDR3 runs to 15 residues. CDR3 residues: CASSPWTGGIQPQHF. The CDR3 bases are TGTGCCAGCAGCCCCTGGACAGGGGGCATTCAGCCCCAGCATTTT.

V gene TRBV7-9 combines with J gene TRBJ2-4, with D possibly being TRBD2 (6 bases). Looked up from germline, CDR1 is SEHNR and CDR2 is FQNEAQ (reference sequence). Between the trimmed V and J ends, which lost 1 base and 1 base, there was a span of 14 bases. CDR3 length: 17 amino acids. The CDR3 loop reads CASSLGVGGTAKNIQYF. CDR3 nucleotides: TGTGCCAGCAGCTTAGGTGTGGGAGGAACTGCCAAAAACATTCAGTACTTC.

This chain joins TRBV19 and TRBJ1-2, with D possibly TRBD1 on 6 matching bases. Germline assignment: CDR1 LNHDA and CDR2 SQIVND (reference sequence). Trimming stripped 8 bases from V and 3 bases from J, with 13 bases between. This CDR3 has 13 amino acids. The CDR3 protein is CASRTRGDYGYTF. In DNA form, the CDR3 reads TGTGCCAGTCGAACCAGGGGAGACTATGGCTACACCTTC. The variable domain in full, with the rest retrieved from reference TRBV19 and TRBJ1-2, is DGGITQSPKYLFRKEGQNVTLSCEQNLNHDAMYWYRQDPGQGLRLIYYSQIVNDFQKGDIAEGYSVSREKKESFPLTVTSAQKNPTAFYLCASRTRGDYGYTFGSGTRLTVV.

V is TRBV7-2 and J is TRBJ2-3; TRBD2 matches 8 bases. The CDR3 contains 15 residues. V lost 11 bases to trimming and J lost 7 bases; unmatched junction nucleotides: 17. The germline CDR1 and CDR2 sequences are SGHTA and FQGNSA. The DNA for the CDR3 is TGTGCCTCTCATCCCGGCGGGAGGACGCACAATACGCAGTATTTT. Translation gives CASHPGGRTHNTQYF. Variable domain in full (rest from reference TRBV7-2 and TRBJ2-3): GAGVSQSPSNKVTEKGKDVELRCDPISGHTALYWYRQSLGQGLEFLIYFQGNSAPDKSGLPSDRFSAERTGGSVSTLTIQRTQQEDSAVYLCASHPGGRTHNTQYFGPGTRLTVL.

The genes are TRBV6-1 and TRBJ1-5, with D perhaps matching TRBD1 (6 bases). Trimming took 6 bases from V and 3 from J, leaving 9 bases between them. CDR1 and CDR2 (germline): MNHNS, SASEGT. The CDR3 is 13 amino acids. CDR3 DNA sequence: TGTGCCAGCAGCACAGGGCCCAATCAGCCCCAGCATTTT. Translating it yields CASSTGPNQPQHF.

This clonotype has a single count. The chain joins TRBV5-4 to TRBJ2-1; 10 bases agree with TRBD2. Germline CDR1 reads SGHNT; CDR2 reads YYREEE (reference sequence). V lost 0 bases to trimming and J lost 9 bases; unmatched junction nucleotides: 9. The CDR3 totals 16 residues. The CDR3 DNA follows: TGTGCCAGCAGCTTGGCCGTAAGCGGGAGGGCCGGTGAGCAGTTCTTC. It is translated as CASSLAVSGRAGEQFF.

This clonotype was observed a handful of times. The V gene is TRBV20-1, the J gene TRBJ2-7; 10 nucleotides line up with TRBD2. Germline V gene data show CDR1 as DFQATT and CDR2 as SNEGSKA (reference sequence). The V and J ends lost 5 bases and 2 bases, in that order; junction bases with no gene match: 9. The CDR3 is made up of 15 amino acids. The CDR3 loop reads CSALTGLAETYEQYF. The CDR3 DNA reads as TGCAGTGCTTTAACTGGACTAGCGGAGACCTACGAGCAGTACTTC.

The chain couples TRBV4-1 to TRBJ1-5; D remains unclear. Looked up from germline, CDR1 is MGHRA and CDR2 is YSYEKL. Trimming removed 0 bases at V and 6 bases at J, with 12 bases between. This CDR3 is built from 15 residues. CDR3 coding DNA: TGCGCCAGCAGCCAAGATCAGGCAGTCGGTCAGCCCCAGCATTTT. It yields the protein CASSQDQAVGQPQHF.

The rearrangement links TRBV18 to TRBJ1-5; D gene ambiguous. Germline CDR1 KGHSH, CDR2 LQKENI. This CDR3 contains 18 residues. Trimming took off 3 bases at V and 3 bases at J, with 21 bases between the two ends. The chain's CDR3 is CASSPTASFLEVNQPQHF. CDR3 sequence (DNA): TGTGCCAGCTCACCTACCGCAAGTTTTCTCGAGGTCAATCAGCCCCAGCATTTT.

This sequence joins TRBV7-8 and TRBJ1-2; 8 bases agree with TRBD1. V trimming: 4 bases; J trimming: 2 bases; junction bases outside the gene matches: 15. This CDR3 comprises 18 residues. CDR1 SGHVS and CDR2 FQNEAQ come from the germline V gene. CDR3 in amino acids: CASSSRPAGTGINYGYTF. CDR3 sequence (DNA): TGTGCCAGCAGCTCGAGGCCTGCCGGGACAGGTATAAACTATGGCTACACCTTC. The full variable domain, completed using reference TRBV7-8 and TRBJ1-2, is GAGVSQSPRYKVAKRGQDVALRCDPISGHVSLFWYQQALGQGPEFLTYFQNEAQLDKSGLPSDRFFAERPEGSVSTLKIQRTQQEDSAVYLCASSSRPAGTGINYGYTFGSGTRLTVV.

The rearrangement links TRBV10-3 to TRBJ1-1; D is uncertain. The length of the CDR3 is 14 residues. With 3 bases removed from V and 0 bases from J, the gap between germline ends came to 8 bases. Germline values: CDR1 ENHRY, CDR2 SYGVKD. The DNA for the CDR3 is TGTGCCATCAGTGAAACAGTTATGAACACTGAAGCTTTCTTT. This encodes CAISETVMNTEAFF.

The V and J genes are TRBV7-9 and TRBJ2-2; D not certain. The CDR3 spans 16 residues. Germline values: CDR1 SEHNR, CDR2 FQNEAQ (reference sequence). Trimming took off 2 bases at V and 1 base at J, with 11 bases between the two ends. CDR3 loop: CASSLMYMRNTGELFF. DNA of the CDR3: TGTGCCAGCAGCTTAATGTATATGCGGAACACCGGGGAGCTGTTTTTT.

The chain joins TRBV3-1 to TRBJ2-7; D is perhaps TRBD2 (6 bases). The ends were cut back, 5 bases at V and 4 bases at J, with 12 bases in the middle. CDR3 length: 13 amino acids. The germline CDR1 and CDR2 sequences are LGHDT and YNNKEL (reference sequence). CDR3 protein: CASSIRGKYEQYF. In DNA, the CDR3 is TGTGCCAGCAGCATCCGGGGGAAGTACGAGCAGTACTTC.

This chain connects TRBV10-3 to TRBJ2-1, with TRBD1 matching 7 bases. The CDR3 runs 11 residues. The V gene's germline CDR1 is ENHRY and CDR2 SYGVKD. V lost 6 bases, J lost 9 bases, and 2 bases stayed unmatched. This CDR3 reads CAIRTGTEQFF. The CDR3 DNA follows: TGTGCCATCAGGACAGGGACTGAGCAGTTCTTC.

The J gene is TRBJ2-1, the V gene TRBV5-1; TRBD2 matches 16 bases. Germline CDR1 SGHRS, CDR2 YFSETQ. Unmatched junction bases numbered 6, after V lost 4 bases and J lost 8 bases. The CDR3 runs to 16 residues. The CDR3 nucleotides read TGCGCCAGCAGCCCGGGGACTAGCGGGGGGGTATATGAGCAGTTCTTC. Residues: CASSPGTSGGVYEQFF. Based on the CDR3 plus reference TRBV5-1 and TRBJ2-1, the full variable domain is KAGVTQTPRYLIKTRGQQVTLSCSPISGHRSVSWYQQTPGQGLQFLFEYFSETQRNKGNFPGRFSGRQFSNSRSEMNVSTLELGDSALYLCASSPGTSGGVYEQFFGPGTRLTVL.

This rearrangement joins TRBV7-9 to TRBJ2-6; D may match TRBD1 or TRBD2 (5 bases each). Trimming stripped 3 bases from V and 10 bases from J, with 16 bases between. Germline V gene data show CDR1 as SEHNR and CDR2 as FQNEAQ (reference sequence). The length of the CDR3 is 15 residues. For the CDR3, the DNA is TGTGCCAGCAGCTTTCGGCCTGCAGAGGGGAACGTCCTGACTTTC. This encodes CASSFRPAEGNVLTF.

The V call is TRBV6-6, the J call TRBJ2-3; 9 bases align to TRBD1. V gave up 9 bases and J gave up 2 bases; unmatched junction bases: 9. The CDR3 runs 15 residues. Germline-derived CDR1 and CDR2 are MNHNY and SVGAGI (reference sequence). The CDR3 is CARDGTGTSTDTQYF. The CDR3 DNA reads TGTGCCAGGGATGGGACAGGGACATCCACAGATACGCAGTATTTT.

This clonotype was recorded a few times. The J gene is TRBJ1-2, the V gene TRBV28; D is perhaps TRBD1 (6 bases). V was trimmed by 5 bases and J by 4 bases, leaving 20 bases between them. The germline V gene encodes CDR1 MDHEN and CDR2 SYDVKM. The CDR3 contains 16 residues. The CDR3 is CASSPFPLTGSYGYTF. CDR3 in DNA: TGTGCCAGCAGTCCCTTCCCTTTGACAGGATCCTATGGCTACACCTTC.